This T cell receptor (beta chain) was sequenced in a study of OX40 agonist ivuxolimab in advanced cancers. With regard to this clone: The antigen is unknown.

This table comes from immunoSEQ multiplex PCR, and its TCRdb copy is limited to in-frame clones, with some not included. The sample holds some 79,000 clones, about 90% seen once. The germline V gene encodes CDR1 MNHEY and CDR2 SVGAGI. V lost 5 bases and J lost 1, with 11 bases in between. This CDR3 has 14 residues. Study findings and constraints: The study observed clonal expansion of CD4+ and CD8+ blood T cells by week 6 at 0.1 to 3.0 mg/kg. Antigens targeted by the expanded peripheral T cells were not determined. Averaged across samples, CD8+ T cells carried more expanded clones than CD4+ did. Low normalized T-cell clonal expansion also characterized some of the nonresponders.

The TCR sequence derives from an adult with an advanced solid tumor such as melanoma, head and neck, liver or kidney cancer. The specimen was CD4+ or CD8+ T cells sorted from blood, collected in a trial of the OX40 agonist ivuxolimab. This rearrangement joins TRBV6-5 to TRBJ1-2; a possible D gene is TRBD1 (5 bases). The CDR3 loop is CASSPRRGNYGYTF. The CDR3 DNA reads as TGTGCCAGCAGTCCCCGGAGGGGTAACTATGGCTACACCTTC.